This T cell receptor delta chain was observed in a study of human gamma delta and Vdelta1 T cells. This clone counts as medium-sized. This CDR3 contains 15 residues. With 0 bases clipped from V and 7 bases from J, the junction kept 8 bases outside the gene matches. The germline gives CDR1 TSWWSYY, CDR2 QGS. TCRdb reapplied CATT to the PCR reads. This sample has fewer than 1,500 delta-chain clones; about 42% occur once, and the top ten carry approximately 5.4%. The rearrangement joins TRDV1 to TRDJ1; TRDD3 agrees at 7 bases. This clonotype was obtained from a human donor in good health. Sequenced: Vdelta1 gamma-delta T cells from blood. The CDR3 is CALGELVGDKVKLIF. In DNA form, the CDR3 reads TGTGCTCTTGGGGAACTAGTAGGGGATAAAGTTAAACTCATCTTT.